This T cell receptor beta chain derives from a study of blood T cell repertoires in COVID-19. Data came from immunoSEQ multiplex PCR; TCRdb stores just in-frame clones and leaves some out. The sample consists of fewer than 300,000 clones, 80% to 95% of them appearing once. The V gene end was trimmed by 5 bases and the J gene end by 6 bases; junction bases not matched to a gene: 13. CDR1 KGHDR and CDR2 SFDVKD come from the germline V gene. This CDR3 is built from 16 residues. The chain uses TRBV24-1 and TRBJ2-7, with 9 nucleotides matching TRBD2. Sequencing used PBMCs or T cells enriched from blood (not recorded which). The TCR comes from a woman in her twenties or thirties who had recovered from COVID-19. DNA of the CDR3: TGTGCCACCAGTGCCCCACAAGCGGGAGGTCGGTCCGAGCAGTACTTC. Translation: CATSAPQAGGRSEQYF.